This is a list of T cell receptor beta chains from one sample in a study of the immune and genomic landscape of osteosarcoma. The assay was immunoSEQ multiplex PCR, and TCRdb's table has in-frame clones only and misses some. The data hold some 4,600 clones, with roughly 78% observed a single time. Sequenced: osteosarcoma tumor tissue from the femur. The origin of the receptors is a human donor with osteosarcoma. Both conserved end residues are part of each CDR3. The order of the fields is CDR3 protein, CDR3 DNA, D gene, V gene, J gene, clone size. D genes are given only for firm matches. For some rows the clone size is stated as once, few or many, or as a class when expanded; others skip it.

CDR3: CASSSEGQANEKLFF; DNA: TGTGCCAGCAGCTCCGAGGGACAGGCGAATGAAAAACTGTTTTTT; D: TRBD1; V: TRBV7-8; J: TRBJ1-4; size: NA
CDR3: CAWTLQGGSNQPQHF; DNA: TGTGCCTGGACCCTACAGGGGGGAAGCAATCAGCCCCAGCATTTT; D: TRBD1; V: TRBV30; J: TRBJ1-5; size: few
CDR3: CASSQGWDRGPHNYGYTF; DNA: TGCGCCAGCAGCCAAGGGTGGGACAGGGGGCCCCACAACTATGGCTACACCTTC; D: TRBD1; V: TRBV4-1; J: TRBJ1-2; size: few
CDR3: CASSLNGLGYTF; DNA: TGTGCCAGCAGCCTCAACGGGCTTGGCTACACCTTC; D: NA; V: TRBV4-2; J: TRBJ1-2; size: NA
CDR3: CASSIDGGRNTEAFF; DNA: TGTGCCAGTAGTATTGACGGGGGGCGGAACACTGAAGCTTTCTTT; D: NA; V: TRBV19; J: TRBJ1-1; size: NA
CDR3: CASSYLPRVGSDTQYF; DNA: TGTGCCAGCAGTTACTTACCCAGGGTAGGCTCCGATACGCAGTATTTT; D: NA; V: TRBV6-5; J: TRBJ2-3; size: NA
CDR3: CASSLAQYF; DNA: TGTGCCAGCAGCTTGGCGCAGTACTTC; D: NA; V: TRBV5-8; J: TRBJ2-7; size: few
CDR3: CASSSGPYYYNEQFF; DNA: TGTGCCAGCAGTTCTGGACCTTACTACTACAATGAGCAGTTCTTC; D: NA; V: TRBV27; J: TRBJ2-1; size: NA
CDR3: CASSQTIGQPQHF; DNA: TGTGCCAGCAGCCAAACAATTGGTCAGCCCCAGCATTTT; D: NA; V: TRBV4-2; J: TRBJ1-5; size: NA
CDR3: CASSSVGYGYTF; DNA: TGTGCCAGCAGCTCTGTAGGCTATGGCTACACCTTC; D: NA; V: TRBV7-8; J: TRBJ1-2; size: NA
CDR3: CASSQGAGGPYEQYF; DNA: TGTGCCAGCAGCCAAGGAGCGGGAGGGCCTTACGAGCAGTACTTC; D: TRBD2; V: TRBV4-2; J: TRBJ2-7; size: NA
CDR3: CASSLGTGVLRGQYF; DNA: TGTGCCAGCAGTTTAGGAACGGGAGTTCTACGGGGGCAGTACTTC; D: NA; V: TRBV27; J: TRBJ2-7; size: once
CDR3: CASLGAASGMNEQFF; DNA: TGTGCCAGCTTGGGAGCGGCTAGCGGGATGAATGAGCAGTTCTTC; D: TRBD2; V: TRBV28; J: TRBJ2-1; size: NA
CDR3: CASSLGQGVGETQYF; DNA: TGTGCCAGCAGCTTAGGACAGGGGGTAGGGGAGACCCAGTACTTC; D: TRBD1; V: TRBV13; J: TRBJ2-5; size: NA
CDR3: CASSLRGYGGSGNYEQFF; DNA: TGTGCCAGCAGCTTACGGGGATATGGCGGGAGTGGGAACTATGAGCAGTTCTTC; D: TRBD2; V: TRBV11-2; J: TRBJ2-1; size: NA
CDR3: CASSLGGLAGTNSYNEQFF; DNA: TGTGCCAGCAGCTTAGGGGGACTAGCGGGAACAAACTCCTACAATGAGCAGTTCTTC; D: TRBD2; V: TRBV7-9; J: TRBJ2-1; size: NA
CDR3: CASSDGTSNYGYTF; DNA: TGTGCCAGCAGCGACGGTACTTCTAACTATGGCTACACCTTC; D: NA; V: TRBV9; J: TRBJ1-2; size: NA
CDR3: CASSPSDAGRATQYF; DNA: TGTGCCAGCAGCCCTAGCGATGCGGGCAGGGCGACGCAGTATTTT; D: NA; V: TRBV9; J: TRBJ2-3; size: NA
CDR3: CASSLRLAGVTDTQYF; DNA: TGCGCCAGCAGTCTTCGGCTAGCGGGTGTCACAGATACGCAGTATTTT; D: TRBD2; V: TRBV5-1; J: TRBJ2-3; size: NA
CDR3: CASRRWGLVYGYTF; DNA: TGTGCCAGTCGCCGGTGGGGGTTAGTCTATGGCTACACCTTC; D: NA; V: TRBV19; J: TRBJ1-2; size: NA
CDR3: CAWGDREPLGFF; DNA: TGTGCCTGGGGCGACAGGGAGCCTTTGGGCTTCTTT; D: TRBD1; V: TRBV30; J: TRBJ1-1; size: NA
CDR3: CASTHGTEAFF; DNA: TGTGCCAGCACCCACGGTACTGAAGCTTTCTTT; D: NA; V: TRBV6-5; J: TRBJ1-1; size: NA
CDR3: CASSLVAGTVRNLFF; DNA: TGTGCCAGTAGTCTAGTAGCGGGAACCGTCCGAAATCTGTTCTTC; D: TRBD2; V: TRBV19; J: TRBJ2-1; size: NA
CDR3: CASSPGHSTGYGYTF; DNA: TGTGCCAGCTCACCAGGCCATTCTACCGGGTATGGCTACACCTTC; D: NA; V: TRBV18; J: TRBJ1-2; size: NA
CDR3: CASGRDEQFF; DNA: TGTGCCAGCGGGCGGGATGAGCAGTTCTTC; D: NA; V: TRBV2; J: TRBJ2-1; size: NA
CDR3: CASSFTSGPSTDTQYF; DNA: TGTGCCAGTAGTTTCACTAGCGGGCCAAGCACAGATACGCAGTATTTT; D: TRBD2; V: TRBV19; J: TRBJ2-3; size: NA
CDR3: CASSERRGANTGELFF; DNA: TGCGCCAGCAGTGAGCGGAGGGGCGCGAACACCGGGGAGCTGTTTTTT; D: NA; V: TRBV10-1; J: TRBJ2-2; size: NA
CDR3: CASRGDSSYNEQFF; DNA: TGTGCCAGCAGGGGTGATAGCTCCTACAATGAGCAGTTCTTC; D: NA; V: TRBV2; J: TRBJ2-1; size: NA
CDR3: CASRGRGTYEQYF; DNA: TGTGCCAGCAGAGGCAGGGGGACCTACGAGCAGTACTTC; D: TRBD1; V: TRBV6-5; J: TRBJ2-7; size: NA
CDR3: CASSLESVGETQYF; DNA: TGCGCCAGCAGCTTGGAGTCCGTCGGGGAGACCCAGTACTTC; D: NA; V: TRBV5-1; J: TRBJ2-5; size: NA
CDR3: CASSLAGEITDTQYF; DNA: TGTGCCAGCAGCCTAGCGGGAGAGATCACAGATACGCAGTATTTT; D: TRBD2; V: TRBV28; J: TRBJ2-3; size: NA
CDR3: CASSLAPGGSEQFF; DNA: TGTGCCAGCAGCTTAGCGCCCGGGGGAAGTGAGCAGTTCTTC; D: NA; V: TRBV7-2; J: TRBJ2-1; size: NA
CDR3: CASSVQGAGELFF; DNA: TGTGCCAGCAGTGTGCAGGGGGCCGGGGAGCTGTTTTTT; D: TRBD1; V: TRBV28; J: TRBJ2-2; size: NA
CDR3: CASSARDGYTF; DNA: TGTGCCAGCTCGGCCAGGGATGGCTACACCTTC; D: NA; V: TRBV6-5; J: TRBJ1-2; size: few
CDR3: CASSLATRWGYTF; DNA: TGTGCCAGCAGCTTAGCGACCCGATGGGGCTACACCTTC; D: NA; V: TRBV7-2; J: TRBJ1-2; size: NA
CDR3: CASGILVNTGELFF; DNA: TGTGCCAGCGGTATACTAGTGAATACCGGGGAGCTGTTTTTT; D: NA; V: TRBV2; J: TRBJ2-2; size: NA
CDR3: CASSFGGKNYGYTF; DNA: TGTGCCAGCAGCTTCGGGGGAAAAAACTATGGCTACACCTTC; D: NA; V: TRBV5-6; J: TRBJ1-2; size: NA
CDR3: CASGPPNVNEQFF; DNA: TGTGCTAGTGGTCCGCCAAATGTCAATGAGCAGTTCTTC; D: NA; V: TRBV12-5; J: TRBJ2-1; size: NA
CDR3: CAFNSGANVLTF; DNA: TGTGCCTTTAACTCTGGGGCCAACGTCCTGACTTTC; D: NA; V: TRBV30; J: TRBJ2-6; size: NA
CDR3: CASRYLTGNTEAFF; DNA: TGTGCCAGCAGGTATTTAACAGGGAACACTGAAGCTTTCTTT; D: NA; V: TRBV2; J: TRBJ1-1; size: medium-sized
CDR3: CASSLSWSLFNTEAFF; DNA: TGTGCCAGCAGTTTATCGTGGAGTCTATTTAACACTGAAGCTTTCTTT; D: NA; V: TRBV27; J: TRBJ1-1; size: once
CDR3: CASTASGNGEKLFF; DNA: TGTGCCAGCACCGCCTCAGGGAATGGCGAAAAACTGTTTTTT; D: NA; V: TRBV6-6; J: TRBJ1-4; size: once
CDR3: CASSRGQGGHNEQFF; DNA: TGTGCCAGTAGTAGGGGACAGGGGGGCCACAATGAGCAGTTCTTC; D: TRBD1; V: TRBV19; J: TRBJ2-1; size: NA
CDR3: CASSLVAGGTYEQYF; DNA: TGTGCCAGCAGCTTAGTAGCAGGGGGTACCTACGAGCAGTACTTC; D: TRBD1; V: TRBV7-2; J: TRBJ2-7; size: NA
CDR3: CASSYGETQYF; DNA: TGTGCCAGCAGTTACGGGGAGACCCAGTACTTC; D: NA; V: TRBV6-6; J: TRBJ2-5; size: once
CDR3: CASSSTQQGGEETQYF; DNA: TGTGCCAGCAGCTCAACGCAACAGGGAGGGGAGGAGACCCAGTACTTC; D: NA; V: TRBV7-9; J: TRBJ2-5; size: NA
CDR3: CASSAGSRTYNEQFF; DNA: TGCGCCAGCAGCGCCGGGTCCCGTACTTACAATGAGCAGTTCTTC; D: NA; V: TRBV5-1; J: TRBJ2-1; size: NA
CDR3: CASSLTSELQETQYF; DNA: TGCGCCAGCAGCTTGACTAGCGAATTACAAGAGACCCAGTACTTC; D: TRBD2; V: TRBV5-1; J: TRBJ2-5; size: NA
CDR3: CASSLYPEYSNQPQHF; DNA: TGTGCCAGCAGTTTATACCCAGAGTATAGCAATCAGCCCCAGCATTTT; D: NA; V: TRBV28; J: TRBJ1-5; size: NA
CDR3: CASSLQGDEQFF; DNA: TGTGCCAGCAGCTTGCAGGGCGATGAGCAGTTCTTC; D: NA; V: TRBV5-6; J: TRBJ2-1; size: NA
CDR3: CASSKSDPPGQVETYEQYF; DNA: TGTGCCAGCAGCAAATCTGACCCCCCGGGCCAGGTTGAAACCTACGAGCAGTACTTC; D: NA; V: TRBV21-1; J: TRBJ2-7; size: NA
CDR3: CASSLKAGFTDTQYF; DNA: TGTGCCAGCAGCCTAAAAGCGGGTTTCACAGATACGCAGTATTTT; D: NA; V: TRBV5-4; J: TRBJ2-3; size: NA
CDR3: CASSLTGRPYEQYF; DNA: TGCGCCAGCAGCTTAACTGGCCGGCCCTACGAGCAGTACTTC; D: NA; V: TRBV5-1; J: TRBJ2-7; size: NA
CDR3: CASSREPQAQYF; DNA: TGCGCCAGCAGTAGGGAGCCCCAGGCGCAGTATTTT; D: NA; V: TRBV23-1; J: TRBJ2-3; size: few
CDR3: CASSSDETGVNTEAFF; DNA: TGTGCCAGCAGCTCTGACGAGACAGGGGTTAACACTGAAGCTTTCTTT; D: TRBD1; V: TRBV7-9; J: TRBJ1-1; size: NA
CDR3: CASSISGSYEQYF; DNA: TGCGCCAGCAGCATTTCAGGGAGCTACGAGCAGTACTTC; D: NA; V: TRBV5-1; J: TRBJ2-7; size: NA
CDR3: CASSPTGDYGYTF; DNA: TGTGCCAGCAGCCCGACAGGAGACTATGGCTACACCTTC; D: NA; V: TRBV6-6; J: TRBJ1-2; size: NA
CDR3: CASSGQGGFTEAFF; DNA: TGTGCCAGCAGTGGGCAGGGGGGTTTCACTGAAGCTTTCTTT; D: TRBD1; V: TRBV25-1; J: TRBJ1-1; size: NA